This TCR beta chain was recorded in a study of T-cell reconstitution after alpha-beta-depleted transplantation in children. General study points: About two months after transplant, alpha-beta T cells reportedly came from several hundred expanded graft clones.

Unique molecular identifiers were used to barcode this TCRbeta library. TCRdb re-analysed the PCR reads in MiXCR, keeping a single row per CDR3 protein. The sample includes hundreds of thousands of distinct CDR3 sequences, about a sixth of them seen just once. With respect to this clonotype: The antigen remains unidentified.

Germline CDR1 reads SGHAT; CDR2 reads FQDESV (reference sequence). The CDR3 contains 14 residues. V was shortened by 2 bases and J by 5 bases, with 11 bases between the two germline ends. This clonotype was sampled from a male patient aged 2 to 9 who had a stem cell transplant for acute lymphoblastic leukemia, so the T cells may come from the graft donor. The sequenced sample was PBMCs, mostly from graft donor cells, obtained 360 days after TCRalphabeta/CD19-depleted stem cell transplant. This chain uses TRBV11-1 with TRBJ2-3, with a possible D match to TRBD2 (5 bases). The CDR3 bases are TGTGCCAGCAGCTTACGGTTGGGAGTAGATACGCAGTATTTT. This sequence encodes CASSLRLGVDTQYF.